This T cell receptor beta chain was captured by sequencing in a study of T cell responses to AZD1222 COVID-19 vaccine. Study-level findings and limits: The donors showed a predominance of white British ancestry and of females, with possible underestimation of clonal diversity. Among spike-specific TCRs, nearly half reportedly target unmutated variant regions.

Produced via immunoSEQ multiplex PCR; TCRdb's table is partial and in-frame only. The sample records fewer than 130,000 clones, around 93% being singletons. Pooling was applied to second doses at about 4 or about 12 weeks. A word on this clone: The antigen is not known.

Germline V gene data show CDR1 as MNHEY and CDR2 as SVGEGT. The CDR3 extends over 12 amino acids. V was cut by 2 bases and J by 6 bases, with 5 bases left in between. This sequence originates from an adult who received the AZD1222 COVID-19 vaccine. The material sequenced was peripheral blood, taken 28 days after the second AZD1222 dose. The V gene is TRBV6-2 or TRBV6-3, the J gene TRBJ2-1; D is unresolved. The chain's CDR3 is CASSYPLNEQFF. The CDR3 DNA follows: TGTGCCAGCAGTTACCCCCTCAATGAGCAGTTCTTC.